This T cell receptor beta chain was identified during a study of cytotoxic CD8 clonotypes in ibrutinib-treated CLL (dated by TCRdb to the early 2020s). Some background on the complete study: The cohort had 11 relapsed/refractory and more than 14 treatment-naive patients; under 18 were IGHV unmutated. Responses were partial in around 24 patients and complete in 2; after median 68 months follow-up, some 14 stayed in remission and about 12 progressed. Samples at response were collected after a median of about twelve months of treatment, with a range of about 6 to 36 months. Samples averaged about 260,000 productive templates and tens of thousands of productive rearrangements. Of the approximately 91 people in the trial, around 26 had longitudinal samples available. Cryopreserved peripheral blood mononuclear cells were collected before treatment, at response, and at either disease progression or sustained remission. All remission and progressive disease samples were collected while patients were still receiving ibrutinib.

In light of the paper, this sample's time point label describes: progressive disease on ibrutinib. For TCR beta library preparation, approximately 2.2 micrograms of genomic DNA were isolated from cryopreserved PBMCs. Longitudinal blood samples from CLL patients on ibrutinib monotherapy were analyzed using high-throughput TCR beta sequencing. Patients were enrolled in a phase 2 open-label single-center ibrutinib monotherapy trial. Only a few counts were recorded for this clone. There is no known antigen for this receptor. Qualities for individual bases were not recorded, and no much larger clone is one base off. The junction shows trimming of 2 bases on V and 0 bases on J, and the gene matches do not reach 2 bases of it. CDR1 is given as SGHAT and CDR2 as FQNNGV, both from the germline V gene. Including cysteine and phenylalanine, the CDR3 has 17 amino acids. The read is trimmed to its CDR3 DNA, 51 bases read in frame from base 1.

Summary of the overall study and its limitations: Public clonotypes were rare and either contracted or stayed stable during treatment, and the rise in clonality at ibrutinib response reflected the expansion of private clonotypes. At baseline, clonality was higher than in age-matched healthy donors and showed a strong correlation with circulating CD8+ T-cell counts. Sustained-remission and progressing patients did not have matched sampling times, and lymph node repertoires were not examined. An increase in clonality was observed at ibrutinib response, with clonality remaining stable during sustained remission and falling back toward baseline at progression.

On a MiSeq, deep resolution sequencing aimed for a depth between 1 in 1 million and 1 in 200,000 T cells, with each clonotype covered around 10x on average. The immunoSEQ hsTCRB Kit was used to generate TCR beta libraries. In the original analysis: The data were analyzed with ImmunoSEQ Analyzer and ImmunoSEQ Data Assistant, and V, D and J gene assignments followed IMGT definitions. Clonality, with values ranging from 0 to 1, was calculated as one minus the normalized Shannon entropy of productive rearrangement frequencies. Only overrepresented clonotypes making up at least 0.05% of the repertoire of each patient were included in the public clonotype analysis. Repertoires from approximately 13 age-matched healthy donors in immuneACCESS were used as clonality controls. Drawn from immuneACCESS, this table holds only the in-frame rearrangements with V and J called that TCRdb kept. Clones are partly lost; checked studies trace under half to an unresolved V gene and leave the rest unexplained. From that table come the V and J calls and clone size; the DNA was used to work out D and trimming. Recorded for this sample are fewer than 40,000 clones; 68% of them occurred a single time. The ten most abundant clones make up 6% to 8% of the sample.

This sequence was found in a human donor with chronic lymphocytic leukemia. The sample was PBMCs, taken at disease progression, from a patient treated with ibrutinib. The V and J segments used are TRBV11-2 and TRBJ2-1; TRBD2 aligns with 12 central bases. The CDR3 region: CASSLLAGGSSYNEQFF. DNA sequence: TGTGCCAGCAGCTTACTAGCGGGAGGGAGCTCCTACAATGAGCAGTTCTTC.